This T cell receptor beta chain was observed in a study of T cells in Graves' hyperthyroidism and ophthalmopathy. Amplification of TCR beta CDR3 regions was performed using RNA transcripts as template. An initial round of RT-PCR targeting the TCR CDR3 relied on the HTBI primer set. TCRdb used MiXCR to reprocess the multiplex PCR reads, holding one entry per CDR3 protein. The repertoire consists of more than 550,000 distinct CDR3 sequences, with around 19% occurring once and the leading ten covering approximately 15%. Blood dates from first hyperthyroidism diagnosis, before any ophthalmopathy symptoms. Germline V gene lookup returns CDR1 MGHRA and CDR2 YSYEKL. V was trimmed by 5 bases and J by 0 bases, leaving 14 bases between them. The CDR3 is 16 amino acids.

Sequenced input: blood. The source is a woman in her forties or fifties with Graves' hyperthyroidism that later progressed to Graves' ophthalmopathy. J is TRBJ2-1 and V is TRBV4-1; tentatively, D is TRBD2 (5 bases). This chain's CDR3 is CASSARVGGSYNEQFF. In DNA form, the CDR3 reads TGCGCCAGCAGCGCCCGGGTCGGAGGCTCCTACAATGAGCAGTTCTTC.